Each of the 29 T cell receptor beta chains below was sequenced from the same sample in a study of T cell changes during pregnancy in multiple sclerosis. Repertoires were generated with immunoSEQ multiplex PCR, while TCRdb's copy carries only in-frame clones and drops some. The table has tens of thousands of clones, roughly 92% seen once. Sequencing input: peripheral blood. These receptors were taken from a female donor with multiple sclerosis, enrolled in a pregnancy study.

The chain is built from TRBV6-5 and TRBJ2-1, with D possibly being TRBD1 or TRBD2 (5 bases each). Germline V gene sequence: CDR1 MNHEY, CDR2 SVGAGI. This CDR3 contains 13 residues. The V gene lost 5 bases and the J gene lost 4 bases, with 9 bases spanning the gap. The CDR3, as DNA: TGTGCCAGCAGTCGGGACGTTTACAATGAGCAGTTCTTC. It specifies CASSRDVYNEQFF.

This chain connects TRBV11-3 to TRBJ1-1, with 7 bases aligning to TRBD1. Germline loops: CDR1 SGHNT, CDR2 YENEEA. This CDR3 has 15 residues. Germline trimming cut 3 bases from V and 1 base from J; bases unmatched to any gene: 5. CDR3 nucleotide sequence: TGTGCCAGCAGCTTGGCAGGACAGGCGAACACTGAAGCTTTCTTT. Amino acids: CASSLAGQANTEAFF.

The table lists this clone with a count of one. This chain uses TRBV10-2 with TRBJ1-5; tentative D call: TRBD1 (6 bases). The CDR3 is 14 residues long. Germline CDR1 reads WSHSY; CDR2 reads SAAADI. V shed 3 bases and J shed 5 bases, with 11 bases lying between them. The CDR3: CASSDQGSYQPQHF. The DNA of the CDR3 is TGCGCCAGCAGTGATCAGGGGAGTTATCAGCCCCAGCATTTT.

J is TRBJ1-5 and V is TRBV28, with 7 bases lining up with TRBD1. The CDR3 loop spans 16 amino acids. Germline V gene data show CDR1 as MDHEN and CDR2 as SYDVKM. V lost 4 bases and J lost 1; bases outside the gene matches: 7. The CDR3 bases are TGTGCCAGCAGTTCCCAGGGACAGACGAGCAATCAGCCCCAGCATTTT. Its translation is CASSSQGQTSNQPQHF.

The chain is built from TRBV11-1 and TRBJ2-7; TRBD1 matches at 10 bases. This CDR3 has 16 amino acids. The ends lost 4 bases at V and 3 bases at J; junction bases unmatched: 9. Germline CDR1 is SGHAT and CDR2 is FQDESV (reference sequence). As DNA, the CDR3 is TGTGCCAGCAGCTCTTCGTTTGGGACAGGGGACTACGAGCAGTACTTC. Protein: CASSSSFGTGDYEQYF.

This chain uses TRBV5-4 with TRBJ2-7; 7 bases agree with TRBD2. The germline CDR1 and CDR2 sequences are SGHNT and YYREEE (reference sequence). The length of the CDR3 is 13 residues. Germline trimming cut 4 bases from V and 4 bases from J; bases unmatched to any gene: 5. CDR3 sequence reads: CASSAGLLYEQYF. DNA of the CDR3: TGTGCCAGCAGCGCGGGACTACTATACGAGCAGTACTTC.

This chain connects TRBV4-2 to TRBJ2-5, with a weak D call TRBD2 (6 bases). The CDR3 is 15 residues long. Germline V CDR1 and CDR2: LGHNA, YNFKEQ. Trimming stripped 0 bases from V and 10 bases from J, with 18 bases between. CDR3: CASSQDLRRVEGQYF. The CDR3 DNA reads as TGTGCCAGCAGCCAAGATCTTAGGAGGGTAGAAGGCCAGTACTTC.

The V call is TRBV27, the J call TRBJ1-1; D uncertain. The CDR3 is 16 residues long. Germline loops: CDR1 MNHEY, CDR2 SMNVEV (reference sequence). Between the trimmed V and J ends, which lost 6 bases and 6 bases, there was a span of 23 bases. The CDR3 nucleotides read TGTGCCAGCAGCCAGGATCCCATAGACATAGGCTCTGAAGCTTTCTTT. It encodes CASSQDPIDIGSEAFF.

The chain couples TRBV27 to TRBJ2-2, with TRBD1 identical over 7 bases. Trimming removed 5 bases from V and 5 bases from J; junction bases left unmatched: 8. The CDR3 runs 15 residues. Per germline, CDR1 MNHEY and CDR2 SMNVEV (reference sequence). CDR3 sequence reads: CASSVSGTETGELFF. CDR3 sequence (DNA): TGTGCCAGCAGTGTCTCCGGGACAGAGACCGGGGAGCTGTTTTTT.

The chain carries TRBV9 and TRBJ2-3; 7 nucleotides agree with TRBD2. Germline V gives CDR1 SGDLS, CDR2 YYNGEE. The CDR3 has 13 residues. V was clipped by 6 bases and J by 3 bases; unmatched bases: 4. CDR3 sequence: CASTDGRTDTQYF. The CDR3 bases are TGTGCCAGCACCGACGGGAGGACAGATACGCAGTATTTT.

This sequence joins TRBV2 and TRBJ2-1; no clear D. The CDR3 totals 12 residues. V was trimmed by 4 bases and J by 9 bases, leaving 10 bases between them. Germline V gene sequence: CDR1 SNHLY, CDR2 FYNNEI. CDR3 sequence reads: CASSGGGSEQFF. The CDR3 DNA reads TGTGCCAGCAGTGGCGGTGGAAGTGAGCAGTTCTTC.

The gene calls are TRBV5-6 and TRBJ1-1; D is unresolved. Looked up from germline, CDR1 is SGHDT and CDR2 is YYEEEE. V lost 4 bases and J 4 bases, leaving 17 bases between the germline ends. The CDR3 totals 15 residues. The CDR3 DNA is TGTGCCAGCAGCCTGGACCAAGAGCCGCCCACTGAAGCTTTCTTT. Translation: CASSLDQEPPTEAFF.

This chain joins TRBV5-4 and TRBJ2-5; possible D gene TRBD1, 5 bases. Trimming took off 1 base at V and 5 bases at J, with 15 bases between the two ends. CDR1 SGHNT and CDR2 YYREEE come from the germline V gene (reference sequence). This CDR3 spans 15 amino acids. The CDR3 spells CASSLRLGDRETQYF. CDR3 coding DNA: TGTGCCAGCAGCTTGCGCTTAGGGGATCGGGAGACCCAGTACTTC. Looking up the rest from reference TRBV5-4 and TRBJ2-5 gives the full variable domain: ETGVTQSPTHLIKTRGQQVTLRCSSQSGHNTVSWYQQALGQGPQFIFQYYREEENGRGNFPPRFSGLQFPNYSSELNVNALELDDSALYLCASSLRLGDRETQYFGPGTRLLVL.

J is TRBJ2-7 and V is TRBV7-9; D gene unclear. The germline V gene encodes CDR1 SEHNR and CDR2 FQNEAQ (reference sequence). This CDR3 has 12 residues. Between the trimmed V and J ends, which lost 5 bases and 7 bases, there was a span of 12 bases. The CDR3 here is CASSLQSLEQYF. The DNA of the CDR3 is TGTGCCAGCAGCCTGCAATCTCTAGAGCAGTACTTC.

The V call is TRBV28, the J call TRBJ2-5, with D perhaps TRBD2 (5 bases). The CDR3 covers 14 residues. The V and J ends lost 4 bases and 4 bases respectively, with 13 bases between them. The germline V gene encodes CDR1 MDHEN and CDR2 SYDVKM. CDR3 bases: TGTGCCAGCAGTTCACCCGGGAAGGTAGAGACCCAGTACTTC. Its translation is CASSSPGKVETQYF.

This clone was seen just once. The genes are TRBV13 and TRBJ2-3; a possible D gene is TRBD2 (5 bases). The germline V and J ends were trimmed by 5 bases and 8 bases, with 20 bases remaining between them. The CDR3 covers 15 residues. Germline V lookup: CDR1 PRHDT, CDR2 FYEKMQ (reference sequence). For the CDR3, the DNA is TGTGCCAGCAGCACCCGGACTCGTGGTTTGGCTACGCAGTATTTT. Translating it yields CASSTRTRGLATQYF.

V gene TRBV6-1 combines with J gene TRBJ1-1, with D tentatively TRBD1 (6 bases). This CDR3 comprises 14 residues. From germline, CDR1 is MNHNS and CDR2 SASEGT. The V gene lost 4 bases and the J gene lost 9 bases, with 18 bases spanning the gap. This chain's CDR3 is CASSGGQKPGKAFF. CDR3 coding DNA: TGTGCCAGCAGTGGGGGACAAAAACCCGGGAAAGCTTTCTTT.

The CDR3 nucleotides read TGTGCCAGCAAATCCAGTTATAGCAATCAGCCCCAGCATTTT. Its protein product is CASKSSYSNQPQHF. The chain joins TRBV28 to TRBJ1-5, with D uncertain. This CDR3 contains 14 residues. CDR1 MDHEN and CDR2 SYDVKM come from the germline V gene. V was trimmed by 7 bases and J by 0 bases, leaving 10 bases between them.

The chain recombines TRBV30 with TRBJ2-5; no firm D call. The V gene's germline CDR1 is GTSNPN and CDR2 SVGIG (reference sequence). CDR3 length equals 13 residues. Trimming left V 3 bases short and J 5 bases short, with 13 bases between. CDR3: CAWRPQNGETQYF. The CDR3 nucleotides are TGTGCCTGGAGACCACAAAATGGGGAGACCCAGTACTTC.

This rearrangement joins TRBV14 to TRBJ2-1; 10 positions match TRBD2. After removal of 2 bases from V and 9 bases from J, the junction contained 10 bases not matched to a gene. The CDR3 runs 16 residues. The germline V gene encodes CDR1 SGHDN and CDR2 FVKESK. The CDR3 region is CASSQLGLAGVTEQFF. DNA for the CDR3: TGTGCCAGCAGCCAATTAGGGCTAGCGGGAGTTACTGAGCAGTTCTTC.

This sequence joins TRBV4-1 and TRBJ2-7; 8 bases map to TRBD1. The CDR3 runs 17 residues. Germline loops: CDR1 MGHRA, CDR2 YSYEKL. With V trimmed by 4 bases and J by 7 bases, 18 bases remained unmatched. CDR3 nucleotides: TGCGCCAGCAGCCCTGGACAGGGAGGCCCTACTTTCGGGGAGCAGTACTTC. Protein: CASSPGQGGPTFGEQYF.

The chain carries TRBV6-1 and TRBJ2-7, with 7 bases that match TRBD1. The junction had 11 bases not matched to a gene; V was cut back by 4 bases and J by 5 bases. Per the germline V gene, CDR1 is MNHNS and CDR2 is SASEGT. The CDR3 extends over 15 amino acids. The CDR3 protein is CASSGQQGSEDEQYF. In DNA, the CDR3 is TGTGCCAGCAGTGGTCAACAGGGGAGTGAGGACGAGCAGTACTTC.

The V and J genes are TRBV10-2 and TRBJ1-1; D is unresolved. Germline CDR1 WSHSY, CDR2 SAAADI. CDR3 length: 15 amino acids. V lost 1 base to trimming and J lost 1 base, with 10 bases between them. The CDR3 sequence is CASSEFLGSNTEAFF. DNA for the CDR3: TGCGCCAGCAGTGAGTTCCTAGGATCGAACACTGAAGCTTTCTTT.

The chain is built from TRBV10-3 and TRBJ2-7, with a tentative D call TRBD2 (5 bases). V lost 7 bases to trimming and J lost 1 base, with 11 bases between them. The CDR3 length is 13 residues. Per the germline V gene, CDR1 is ENHRY and CDR2 is SYGVKD. The CDR3 sequence is CAIMRTGSYEQYF. DNA of the CDR3: TGTGCCATCATGAGGACTGGATCCTACGAGCAGTACTTC.

The chain employs TRBV9 and TRBJ1-1; the D is unclear. Trimming removed 2 bases at V and 2 bases at J, with 7 bases between. The CDR3 sequence is 13 residues long. CDR1 and CDR2 (germline): SGDLS, YYNGEE. The CDR3 region is CASSVLSNTEAFF. The CDR3 DNA reads as TGTGCCAGCAGCGTCTTGAGCAACACTGAAGCTTTCTTT.

This chain uses TRBV6-5 with TRBJ2-2; D ambiguous. Trimming removed 0 bases at V and 6 bases at J, with 8 bases between. CDR3 size: 14 residues. Germline V lookup: CDR1 MNHEY, CDR2 SVGAGI. The CDR3 coding sequence is TGTGCCAGCAGTTACTCGTATCTAGCCGGGGAGCTGTTTTTT. This translates into CASSYSYLAGELFF.

This chain's CDR3 is CASSLTGPGELFF. The CDR3 bases are TGTGCCAGCAGTTTAACAGGGCCCGGGGAGCTGTTTTTT. The genes are TRBV27 and TRBJ2-2; D is possibly TRBD1 (6 bases). Trimming shortened V by 2 bases and J by 6 bases, and 7 bases separated the two germline ends. Germline CDR1 and CDR2: MNHEY and SMNVEV (reference sequence). The CDR3 has 13 residues.

This rearrangement joins TRBV5-4 to TRBJ1-1; no reliable D call. The length of the CDR3 is 13 residues. Germline CDR1 is SGHNT and CDR2 is YYREEE (reference sequence). V dropped 4 bases and J dropped 1 base, with 8 bases sitting between them. The CDR3 protein is CASSNPTNTEAFF. CDR3 DNA sequence: TGTGCCAGCAGCAATCCAACGAACACTGAAGCTTTCTTT. Filled out from reference TRBV5-4 and TRBJ1-1, the complete variable domain reads ETGVTQSPTHLIKTRGQQVTLRCSSQSGHNTVSWYQQALGQGPQFIFQYYREEENGRGNFPPRFSGLQFPNYSSELNVNALELDDSALYLCASSNPTNTEAFFGQGTRLTVV.

The rearrangement joins TRBV4-3 to TRBJ1-5; D not certain. The CDR3 sequence is 13 residues long. Trimming cost V 2 bases and J 5 bases, with 7 bases left between them. Looked up from germline, CDR1 is LGHNA and CDR2 is YSLEER. This CDR3 reads CASSQTLDQPQHF. In DNA form, the CDR3 reads TGCGCCAGCAGCCAAACACTAGATCAGCCCCAGCATTTT.